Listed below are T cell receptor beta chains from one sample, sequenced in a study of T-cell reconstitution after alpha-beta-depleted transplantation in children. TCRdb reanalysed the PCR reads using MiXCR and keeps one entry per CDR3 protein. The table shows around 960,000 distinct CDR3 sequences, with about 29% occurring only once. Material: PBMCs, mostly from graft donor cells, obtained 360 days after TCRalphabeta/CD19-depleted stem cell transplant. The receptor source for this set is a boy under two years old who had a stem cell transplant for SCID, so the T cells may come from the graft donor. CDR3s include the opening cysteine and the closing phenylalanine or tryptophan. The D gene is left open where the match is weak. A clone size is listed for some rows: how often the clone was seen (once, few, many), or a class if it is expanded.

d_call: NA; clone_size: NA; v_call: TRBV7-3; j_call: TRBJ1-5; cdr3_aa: CASSLKGGTNQPQHF; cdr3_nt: TGTGCCAGCAGCTTAAAGGGAGGTACCAATCAGCCCCAGCATTTT
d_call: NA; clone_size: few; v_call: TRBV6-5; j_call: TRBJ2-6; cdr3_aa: CASSYSSQGLGANVLTF; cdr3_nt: TGTGCCAGCAGTTACTCGAGTCAGGGGTTGGGGGCCAACGTCCTGACTTTC
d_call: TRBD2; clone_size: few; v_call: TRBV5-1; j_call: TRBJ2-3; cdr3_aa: CASRSGGALVSATQYF; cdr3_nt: TGCGCCTCCCGGAGCGGGGGGGCGTTGGTGTCAGCTACGCAGTATTTT
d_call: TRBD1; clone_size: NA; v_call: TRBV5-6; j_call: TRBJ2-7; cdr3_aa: CASSSNGQGKGYEQYF; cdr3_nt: TGTGCCAGCAGCTCTAACGGACAGGGAAAGGGATACGAGCAGTACTTC
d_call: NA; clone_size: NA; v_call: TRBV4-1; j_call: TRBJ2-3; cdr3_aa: CASSQDSSPLADTQYF; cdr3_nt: TGCGCCAGCAGCCAAGATTCGAGTCCATTGGCAGATACGCAGTATTTT
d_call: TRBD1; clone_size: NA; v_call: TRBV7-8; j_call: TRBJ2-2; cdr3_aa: CASSRRGTGEMRVNTGELFF; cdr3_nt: TGTGCCAGCAGCAGGCGAGGGACAGGGGAGATGAGGGTGAACACCGGGGAGCTGTTTTTT
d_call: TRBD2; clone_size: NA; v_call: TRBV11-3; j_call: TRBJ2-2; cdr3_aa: CASSSGPSSGGTGELFF; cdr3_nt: TGTGCCAGCAGCTCCGGCCCGTCTAGCGGGGGGACCGGGGAGCTGTTTTTT
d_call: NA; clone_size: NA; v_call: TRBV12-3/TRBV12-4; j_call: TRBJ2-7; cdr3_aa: CASTETGVSYEQYF; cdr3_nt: TGTGCCAGCACCGAGACGGGGGTTTCCTACGAGCAGTACTTC
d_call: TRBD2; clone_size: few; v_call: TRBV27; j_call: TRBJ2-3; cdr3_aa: CASSLRRGGQDTQYF; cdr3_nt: TGTGCCAGCAGTTTACGGCGGGGGGGCCAAGATACGCAGTATTTT
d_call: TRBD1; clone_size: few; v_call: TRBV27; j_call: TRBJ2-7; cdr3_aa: CASHQQGETYEQYF; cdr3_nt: TGTGCCAGCCATCAACAGGGGGAGACGTACGAGCAGTACTTC
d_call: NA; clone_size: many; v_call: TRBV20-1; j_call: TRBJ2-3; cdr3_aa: CSAGRNTDTQYF; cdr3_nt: TGCAGTGCTGGCCGAAACACAGATACGCAGTATTTT
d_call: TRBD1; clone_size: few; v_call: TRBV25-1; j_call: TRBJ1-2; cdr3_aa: CASSDQGIRDSSYGYTF; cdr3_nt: TGTGCCAGCAGTGACCAAGGCATCCGGGACAGCTCCTATGGCTACACCTTC
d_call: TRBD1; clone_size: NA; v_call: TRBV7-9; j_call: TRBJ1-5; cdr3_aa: CASSRTGRYQPQHF; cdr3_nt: TGTGCCAGCAGCCGGACAGGGCGGTATCAGCCCCAGCATTTT
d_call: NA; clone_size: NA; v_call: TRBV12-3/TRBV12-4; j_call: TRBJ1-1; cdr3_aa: CASTLSQILTEAFF; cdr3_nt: TGTGCCAGCACCCTCTCACAGATACTCACTGAAGCTTTCTTT
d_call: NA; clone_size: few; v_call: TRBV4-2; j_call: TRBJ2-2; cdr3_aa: CASSREHSGDLNTGELFF; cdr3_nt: TGTGCCAGCAGCCGAGAGCATTCGGGGGACCTCAACACCGGGGAGCTGTTTTTT
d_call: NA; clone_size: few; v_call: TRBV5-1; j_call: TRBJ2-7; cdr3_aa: CASSLAAGADYEQYF; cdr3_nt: TGCGCCAGCAGCTTGGCGGCAGGAGCTGACTACGAGCAGTACTTC